This TCR beta chain derives from a study of shared clonotypes between healthy human individuals. Notes on the study in general: Generally, naive subsets (rather than memory subsets) showed larger estimated richness.

Points on this clone: Its antigen is unknown.

As originally analysed: With immunoSEQ giving junction-only sequences and no quality scores, filtering differed. Clones were sequenced by immunoSEQ multiplex PCR, and TCRdb holds only the in-frame ones, with some missing. That table is the source of V, J and clone size, and D and trimming were worked out from the DNA. This sample has 2,500,000 or so clones, with 92% found just once. The source of this sequence is a man aged 18 to 35 in good health. Some clones in this sample may be carry-over from other donors' samples. The sample taken for sequencing was naive CD4+ T cells from PBMCs. Documented subset: CD45RA+ positively selected.

CDR3 in amino acids: CASSHANGRGDTQYF. The DNA of the CDR3 is TGCGCCAGCAGCCACGCTAACGGGAGAGGAGATACGCAGTATTTT. The chain couples TRBV5-1 to TRBJ2-3; possible D gene TRBD2, 6 bases. V gave up 4 bases and J gave up 5 bases, with 17 bases separating them. Germline CDR1 reads SGHRS; CDR2 reads YFSETQ. The CDR3 has 15 amino acids.